Below, one T cell receptor beta chain is given with its context. TCRdb ran MiXCR on the 5' RACE reads and lists one entry per CDR3 protein. The sample carries about 290,000 distinct CDR3 sequences, 15% to 20% recorded once. The source of the sample is a study of T-cell memory formation after mild COVID-19. V was trimmed by 7 bases and J by 0 bases, leaving 12 bases between them. Germline V gene lookup returns CDR1 SGHAT and CDR2 FQDESV (reference sequence). The length of the CDR3 is 14 residues. The sample was PBMCs or a T cell subset sorted from them (not recorded which). The sequence was collected from a young man who had mild COVID-19 (a few samples of this study predate the infection). Cell type and time point are not known. The chain recombines TRBV11-1 with TRBJ1-1, with D possibly TRBD1 on 5 matching bases. CDR3 nucleotides: TGTGCCAGCACCTTGACAGCGATGAACACTGAAGCTTTCTTT. Its protein is CASTLTAMNTEAFF.